Each of the 7 T cell receptor beta chains below was sequenced from the same sample in a study of blood T cell repertoires in COVID-19. Generated by immunoSEQ multiplex PCR, the TCRdb table keeps only in-frame clones and is missing some. In the table there are roughly 280,000 clones, approximately 90% of which are singletons. Sequencing input: PBMCs or T cells enriched from blood (not recorded which). These receptors were collected from a woman aged 25 to 45 with acute COVID-19.

The rearrangement joins TRBV6-5 to TRBJ2-7; a weak D match, TRBD2 (5 bases). The V gene's germline CDR1 is MNHEY and CDR2 SVGAGI. This CDR3 is 14 amino acids long. The V gene lost 6 bases and the J gene lost 5 bases, with 17 bases spanning the gap. The CDR3 coding sequence is TGTGCCAGCAGAACTCAAGTCGGGGTCCACGAGCAGTACTTC. This encodes CASRTQVGVHEQYF.

The rearrangement uses TRBV19 and TRBJ2-1, with TRBD2 matching 15 bases. With V trimmed by 3 bases and J by 0 bases, 12 bases remained unmatched. This CDR3 is built from 21 residues. The germline V gene has CDR1 LNHDA and CDR2 SQIVND (reference sequence). CDR3 protein: CASSILGLAGGGPGSYNEQFF. In DNA form, the CDR3 reads TGTGCCAGTAGTATCCTCGGACTAGCGGGAGGGGGCCCTGGCTCCTACAATGAGCAGTTCTTC.

This chain uses TRBV7-6 with TRBJ2-3; no firm D call. The CDR3 runs to 15 residues. CDR1 is SGHVS, CDR2 FNYEAQ, per germline. V lost 0 bases, J lost 2 bases, and 9 bases lay in between. The CDR3 reads CASSLALSSTDTQYF. The DNA of the CDR3 is TGTGCCAGCAGCTTAGCACTCTCCTCCACAGATACGCAGTATTTT.

This rearrangement joins TRBV6-4 to TRBJ2-1, with TRBD2 matching over 8 bases. The germline gives CDR1 MRHNA, CDR2 SNTAGT. This CDR3 contains 16 residues. V lost 0 bases, J lost 4 bases, and 5 bases stayed unmatched. The CDR3 DNA reads as TGTGCCAGCAGTGACTCCGGCGGGAGGAAATACAATGAGCAGTTCTTC. Protein: CASSDSGGRKYNEQFF.

The chain employs TRBV28 and TRBJ2-7; D is possibly TRBD2 (5 bases). With 3 bases removed from V and 2 bases from J, the gap between germline ends came to 11 bases. Germline CDR1 is MDHEN and CDR2 is SYDVKM. The CDR3 contains 14 residues. This CDR3 reads CASSFLSGTYEQYF. The CDR3 DNA reads TGTGCCAGCAGTTTTCTGTCCGGGACCTACGAGCAGTACTTC.

The chain carries TRBV4-1 and TRBJ1-1; D is perhaps TRBD1 (5 bases). In germline, CDR1 is MGHRA, CDR2 YSYEKL. The length of the CDR3 is 14 residues. The ends were cut back, 2 bases at V and 7 bases at J, with 14 bases in the middle. The CDR3 DNA reads TGCGCCAGCAGCCAAATCCCCGGGGGGGATGAAGCTTTCTTT. Protein sequence: CASSQIPGGDEAFF.

The chain joins TRBV30 to TRBJ1-2; D is possibly TRBD1 (5 bases). The V end lost 0 bases, the J end lost 4 bases, and 12 bases lay between the germline ends. Germline CDR1 is GTSNPN and CDR2 is SVGIG (reference sequence). This CDR3 region has 14 residues. The CDR3 DNA reads as TGTGCCTGGAGTGTAGGGGTAGGGGCCTATGGCTACACCTTC. This translates into CAWSVGVGAYGYTF.